This TCR beta chain was profiled in a study of cytomegalovirus exposure and HLA in healthy donors. A remark on this clone: Its antigen is undetermined.

CDR3 length: 15 residues. Germline loops: CDR1 SGHTA, CDR2 FQGNSA. Regarding the study as a whole: Cytomegalovirus association was listed for 164 TCR beta chains.

The PCR ran on 60 Vbeta and 13 Jbeta primers. TCRdb's table, derived via immunoSEQ multiplex PCR, lists solely in-frame clones and lacks some. The sample comprises roughly 120,000 clones, approximately 79% of which are singletons, and roughly 5.6% rests with the top ten. Though probably carrying unrecorded immune exposures, donors were nominally healthy at sampling. Sequenced input: PBMCs. The rearrangement joins TRBV7-2 to TRBJ2-5; 11 positions match TRBD2. Near its end, the DNA agrees better with TRBJ2-7, so the J call may be wrong. The sequence came from a man younger than 40 in good health and CMV-seropositive. For the CDR3, the DNA is TGTGCCAGCAGCAGACTAGCGGGGAACTCCTACGAGCAGTACTTC. Translation gives CASSRLAGNSYEQYF.